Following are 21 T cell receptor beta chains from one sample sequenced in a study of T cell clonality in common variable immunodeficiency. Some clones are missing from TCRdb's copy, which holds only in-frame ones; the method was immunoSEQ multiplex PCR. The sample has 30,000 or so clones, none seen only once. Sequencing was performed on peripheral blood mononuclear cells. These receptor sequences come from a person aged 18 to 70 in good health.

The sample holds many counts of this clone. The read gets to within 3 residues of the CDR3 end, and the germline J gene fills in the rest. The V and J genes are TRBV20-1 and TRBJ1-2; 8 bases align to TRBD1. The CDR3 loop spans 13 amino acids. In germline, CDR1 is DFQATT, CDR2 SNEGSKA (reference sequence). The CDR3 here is CSARGQGPKGYTF. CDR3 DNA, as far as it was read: TGCAGTGCTAGAGGACAGGGGCCGAAGGGC.

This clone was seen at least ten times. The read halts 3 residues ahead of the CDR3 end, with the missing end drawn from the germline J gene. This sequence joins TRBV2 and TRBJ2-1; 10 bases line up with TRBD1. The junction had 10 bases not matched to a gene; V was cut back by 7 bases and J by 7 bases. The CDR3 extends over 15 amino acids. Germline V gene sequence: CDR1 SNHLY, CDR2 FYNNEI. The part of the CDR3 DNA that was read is TGTGCCAGCACCAGACAGGGGGCGGGACTTAATGAG. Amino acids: CASTRQGAGLNE. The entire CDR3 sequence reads CASTRQGAGLNEQFF.

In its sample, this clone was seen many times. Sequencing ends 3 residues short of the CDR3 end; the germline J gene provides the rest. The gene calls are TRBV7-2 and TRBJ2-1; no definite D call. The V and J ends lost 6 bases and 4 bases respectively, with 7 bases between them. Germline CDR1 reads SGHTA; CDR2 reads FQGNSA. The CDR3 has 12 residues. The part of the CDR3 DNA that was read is TGTGCCAGCAGTGACTTGTACAATGAG. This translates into CASSDLYNE. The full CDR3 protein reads CASSDLYNEQFF. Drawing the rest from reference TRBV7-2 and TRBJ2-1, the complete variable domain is GAGVSQSPSNKVTEKGKDVELRCDPISGHTALYWYRQSLGQGLEFLIYFQGNSAPDKSGLPSDRFSAERTGGSVSTLTIQRTQQEDSAVYLCASSDLYNEQFFGPGTRLTVL.

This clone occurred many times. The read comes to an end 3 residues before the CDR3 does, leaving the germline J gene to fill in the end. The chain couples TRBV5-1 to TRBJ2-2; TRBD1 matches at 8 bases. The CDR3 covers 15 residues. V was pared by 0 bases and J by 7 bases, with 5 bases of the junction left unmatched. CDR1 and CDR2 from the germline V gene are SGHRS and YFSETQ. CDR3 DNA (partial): TGCGCCAGCAGCTTGGTCGGACAGGGCGGCGGGGAG. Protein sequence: CASSLVGQGGGE. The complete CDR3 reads CASSLVGQGGGELFF. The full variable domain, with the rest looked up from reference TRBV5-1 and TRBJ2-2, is KAGVTQTPRYLIKTRGQQVTLSCSPISGHRSVSWYQQTPGQGLQFLFEYFSETQRNKGNFPGRFSGRQFSNSRSEMNVSTLELGDSALYLCASSLVGQGGGELFFGEGSRLTVL.

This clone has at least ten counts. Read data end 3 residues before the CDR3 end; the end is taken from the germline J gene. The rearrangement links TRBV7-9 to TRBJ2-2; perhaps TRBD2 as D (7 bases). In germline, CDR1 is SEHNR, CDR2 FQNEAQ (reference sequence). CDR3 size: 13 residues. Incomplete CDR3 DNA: TGTGTCGCCGGGGGGCGCGGTATCGGGGAG. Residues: CVAGGRGIGE. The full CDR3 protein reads CVAGGRGIGELFF.

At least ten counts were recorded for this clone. The chain's CDR3 is CASSIYTGQPQHF. Incomplete CDR3 DNA: TGTGCCAGCAGCATTTACACCGGGCAGCCC. The J gene is TRBJ1-5, the V gene TRBV7-3; D gene unclear. The read ends 3 residues early relative to the CDR3; the germline J gene fills the gap. There are 13 residues in the CDR3. V shed 5 bases and J shed 7 bases, with 12 bases lying between them. The germline gives CDR1 SGHTA, CDR2 FQGTGA.

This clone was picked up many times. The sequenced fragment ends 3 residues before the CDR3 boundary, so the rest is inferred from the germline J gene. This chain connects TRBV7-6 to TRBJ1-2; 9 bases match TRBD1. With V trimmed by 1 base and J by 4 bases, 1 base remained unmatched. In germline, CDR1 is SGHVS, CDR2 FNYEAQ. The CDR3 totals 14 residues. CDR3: CASSLGGQGYGYTF. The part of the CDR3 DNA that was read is TGTGCCAGCAGCTTAGGGGGACAGGGCTATGGC. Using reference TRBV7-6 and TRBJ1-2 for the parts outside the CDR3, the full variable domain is GAGVSQSPRYKVTKRGQDVALRCDPISGHVSLYWYRQALGQGPEFLTYFNYEAQQDKSGLPNDRFSAERPEGSISTLTIQRTEQRDSAMYRCASSLGGQGYGYTFGSGTRLTVV.

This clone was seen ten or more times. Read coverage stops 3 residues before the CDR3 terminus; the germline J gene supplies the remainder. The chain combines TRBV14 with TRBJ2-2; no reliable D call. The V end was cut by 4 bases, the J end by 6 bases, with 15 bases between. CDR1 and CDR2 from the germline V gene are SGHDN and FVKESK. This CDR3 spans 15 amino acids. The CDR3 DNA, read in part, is TGTGCCAGCAGCCGTGCAGTTGGCGGCTCCGGGGAG. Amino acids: CASSRAVGGSGE. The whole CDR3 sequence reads CASSRAVGGSGELFF.

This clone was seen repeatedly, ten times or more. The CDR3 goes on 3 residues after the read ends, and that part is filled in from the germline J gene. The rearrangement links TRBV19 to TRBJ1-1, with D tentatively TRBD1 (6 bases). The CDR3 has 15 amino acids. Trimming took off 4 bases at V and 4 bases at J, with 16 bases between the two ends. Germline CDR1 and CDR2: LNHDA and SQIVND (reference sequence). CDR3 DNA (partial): TGTGCCAGTAGTACCCCCCTGGGGGCAGGCACTGAA. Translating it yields CASSTPLGAGTE. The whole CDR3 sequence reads CASSTPLGAGTEAFF.

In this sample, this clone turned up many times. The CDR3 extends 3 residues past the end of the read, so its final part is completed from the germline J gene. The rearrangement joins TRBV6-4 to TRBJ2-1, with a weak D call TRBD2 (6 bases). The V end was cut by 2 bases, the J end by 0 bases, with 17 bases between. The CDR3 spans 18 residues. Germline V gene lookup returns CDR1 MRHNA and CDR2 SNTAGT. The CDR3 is CASSDHILAPNSYNEQFF. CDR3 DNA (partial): TGTGCCAGCAGTGACCACATACTAGCCCCAAACTCCTACAATGAG.

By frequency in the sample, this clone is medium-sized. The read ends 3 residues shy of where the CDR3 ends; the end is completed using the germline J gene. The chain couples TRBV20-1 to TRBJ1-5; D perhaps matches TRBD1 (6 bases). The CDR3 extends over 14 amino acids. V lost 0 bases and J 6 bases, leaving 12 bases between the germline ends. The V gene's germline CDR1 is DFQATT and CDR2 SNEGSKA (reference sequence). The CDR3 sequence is CSARDEGEAQPQHF. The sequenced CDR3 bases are TGCAGTGCTAGAGATGAGGGGGAAGCTCAGCCC.

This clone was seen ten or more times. CDR3 DNA (partial): TGTGCCAGCAGCTTTTACCGGGACAGGGCCTACGAG. Protein product: CASSFYRDRAYE. The entire CDR3 reads CASSFYRDRAYEQYF. The chain couples TRBV5-6 to TRBJ2-7, with 9 bases lining up with TRBD1. Coverage ceases 3 residues before the CDR3 finishes, and the germline J gene fills in the end. Germline V gene data show CDR1 as SGHDT and CDR2 as YYEEEE. The CDR3 spans 15 residues. V lost 2 bases to trimming and J lost 2 bases; unmatched junction nucleotides: 5.

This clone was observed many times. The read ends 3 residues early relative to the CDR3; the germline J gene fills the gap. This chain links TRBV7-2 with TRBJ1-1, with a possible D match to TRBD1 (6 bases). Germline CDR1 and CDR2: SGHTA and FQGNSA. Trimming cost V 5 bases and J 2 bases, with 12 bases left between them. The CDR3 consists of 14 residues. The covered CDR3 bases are TGTGCCAGCAGCACGGGACACAGTAACACTGAA. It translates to CASSTGHSNTE. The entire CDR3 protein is CASSTGHSNTEAFF.

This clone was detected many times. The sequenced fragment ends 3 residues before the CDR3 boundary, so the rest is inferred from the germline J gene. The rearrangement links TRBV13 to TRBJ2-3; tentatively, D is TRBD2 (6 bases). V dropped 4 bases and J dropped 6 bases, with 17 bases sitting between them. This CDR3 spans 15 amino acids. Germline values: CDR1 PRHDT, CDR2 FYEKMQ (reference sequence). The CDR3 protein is CASSSGTLRSDTQYF. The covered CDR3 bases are TGTGCCAGCAGCTCTGGGACTCTCAGATCGGATACG.

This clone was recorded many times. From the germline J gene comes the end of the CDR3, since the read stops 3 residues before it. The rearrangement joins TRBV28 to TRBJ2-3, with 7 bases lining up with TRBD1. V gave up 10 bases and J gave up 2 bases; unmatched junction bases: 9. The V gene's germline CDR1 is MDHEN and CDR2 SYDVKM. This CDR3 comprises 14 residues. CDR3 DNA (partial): TGTGCCACCCTAGACAGGGCCCACACAGATACG. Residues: CATLDRAHTDT. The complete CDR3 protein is CATLDRAHTDTQYF.

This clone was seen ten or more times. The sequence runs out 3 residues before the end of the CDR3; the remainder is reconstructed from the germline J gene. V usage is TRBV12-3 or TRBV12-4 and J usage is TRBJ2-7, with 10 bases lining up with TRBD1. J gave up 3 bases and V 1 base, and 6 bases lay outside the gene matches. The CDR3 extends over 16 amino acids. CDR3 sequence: CASSLGRDRGVYEQYF. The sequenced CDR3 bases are TGTGCCAGCAGTTTAGGACGGGACAGGGGTGTCTACGAG.

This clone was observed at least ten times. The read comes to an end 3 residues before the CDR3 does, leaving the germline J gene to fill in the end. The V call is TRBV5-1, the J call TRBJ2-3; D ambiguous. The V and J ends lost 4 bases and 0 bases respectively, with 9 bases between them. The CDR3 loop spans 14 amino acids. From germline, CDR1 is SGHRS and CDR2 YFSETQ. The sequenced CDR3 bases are TGCGCCAGCAGCCCCCCCAGTAGCACAGATACG. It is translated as CASSPPSSTDT. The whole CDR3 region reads CASSPPSSTDTQYF.

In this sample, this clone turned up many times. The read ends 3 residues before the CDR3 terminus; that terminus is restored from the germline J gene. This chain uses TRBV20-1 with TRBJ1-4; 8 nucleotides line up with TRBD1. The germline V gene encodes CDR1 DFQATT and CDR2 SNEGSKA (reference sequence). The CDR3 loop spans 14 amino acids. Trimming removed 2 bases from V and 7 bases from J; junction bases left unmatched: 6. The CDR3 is CSARSGQGGEKLFF. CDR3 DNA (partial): TGCAGTGCTAGATCCGGACAGGGAGGTGAAAAA.

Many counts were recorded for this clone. Here the CDR3 reads CASSGPGGEDGYTF. CDR3 DNA (partial): TGTGCCAGCAGTGGCCCAGGGGGCGAAGATGGC. The chain has TRBV2 and TRBJ1-2, with TRBD1 identical over 8 bases. The read gets to within 3 residues of the CDR3 end, and the germline J gene fills in the rest. The CDR3 consists of 14 residues. V was pared by 4 bases and J by 6 bases, with 7 bases of the junction left unmatched. Germline V gene lookup returns CDR1 SNHLY and CDR2 FYNNEI.

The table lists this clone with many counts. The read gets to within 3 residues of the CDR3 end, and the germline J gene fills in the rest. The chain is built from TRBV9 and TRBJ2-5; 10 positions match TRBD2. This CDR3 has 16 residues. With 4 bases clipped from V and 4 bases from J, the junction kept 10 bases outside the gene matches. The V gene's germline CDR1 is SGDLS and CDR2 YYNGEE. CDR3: CASSPSGSGGAETQYF. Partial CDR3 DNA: TGTGCCAGCAGCCCGAGCGGCAGCGGGGGGGCAGAGACC.

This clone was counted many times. The CDR3: CASPGQGVSYEQYF. The CDR3 bases that were read are TGTGCCAGCCCGGGACAGGGCGTCTCCTACGAG. The J gene is TRBJ2-7, the V gene TRBV19; 9 bases align to TRBD1. From the germline J gene comes the end of the CDR3, since the read stops 3 residues before it. This CDR3 comprises 14 residues. The germline V gene encodes CDR1 LNHDA and CDR2 SQIVND (reference sequence). Unmatched junction bases numbered 6, after V lost 9 bases and J lost 0 bases.